This is a list of T cell receptor beta chains from one sample in a study of cytomegalovirus exposure and HLA in healthy donors. Data came from immunoSEQ multiplex PCR; TCRdb stores just in-frame clones and leaves some out. Its table lists approximately 210,000 clones. The sample comprised PBMCs. The receptors come from a woman in her 30s in good health and CMV-seropositive. CDR3s include the opening cysteine and the closing phenylalanine or tryptophan. The D gene is left open where the match is weak.

D gene: .; V gene: TRBV2; J gene: TRBJ2-7; CDR3 protein: CASSDPGETSYEQYF; CDR3 DNA: TGTGCCAGCAGTGATCCGGGGGAAACCTCCTACGAGCAGTACTTC
D gene: .; V gene: TRBV6-1; J gene: TRBJ1-2; CDR3 protein: CASSVGGAGYGYTF; CDR3 DNA: TGTGCCAGCAGTGTCGGTGGGGCAGGGTATGGCTACACCTTC
D gene: TRBD1; V gene: TRBV2; J gene: TRBJ1-4; CDR3 protein: CASREQGFGEKLFF; CDR3 DNA: TGTGCCAGCAGGGAACAGGGGTTCGGTGAAAAACTGTTTTTT
D gene: .; V gene: TRBV11-2; J gene: TRBJ2-4; CDR3 protein: CASSYLGGAKNIQYF; CDR3 DNA: TGTGCCAGCAGCTATCTAGGAGGAGCCAAAAACATTCAGTACTTC
D gene: TRBD2; V gene: TRBV6-5; J gene: TRBJ2-1; CDR3 protein: CASSWDGTSEYNEQFF; CDR3 DNA: TGTGCCAGCAGTTGGGACGGGACTAGCGAGTACAATGAGCAGTTCTTC
D gene: .; V gene: TRBV11-2; J gene: TRBJ2-7; CDR3 protein: CASSLVVRGSYEQYF; CDR3 DNA: TGTGCCAGCAGCTTAGTAGTGCGGGGCTCCTACGAGCAGTACTTC
D gene: .; V gene: TRBV2; J gene: TRBJ1-3; CDR3 protein: CASSRAYTIYF; CDR3 DNA: TGTGCCAGCAGCAGGGCGTACACCATATATTTT
D gene: .; V gene: TRBV7-2; J gene: TRBJ1-1; CDR3 protein: CASSLMGRVAAEAFF; CDR3 DNA: TGTGCCAGCAGCTTAATGGGCAGGGTGGCCGCTGAAGCTTTCTTT
D gene: .; V gene: TRBV5-1; J gene: TRBJ1-4; CDR3 protein: CASSLGSGGTNEKLFF; CDR3 DNA: TGCGCCAGCAGCTTGGGTTCGGGGGGAACTAATGAAAAACTGTTTTTT
D gene: .; V gene: TRBV30; J gene: TRBJ1-3; CDR3 protein: CAWSGTAGNTIYF; CDR3 DNA: TGTGCCTGGAGTGGGACAGCTGGAAACACCATATATTTT
D gene: .; V gene: TRBV11-2; J gene: TRBJ1-2; CDR3 protein: CASSLEFRTSYGYTF; CDR3 DNA: TGTGCCAGCAGCTTAGAATTTAGGACTTCCTATGGCTACACCTTC
D gene: TRBD1; V gene: TRBV2; J gene: TRBJ2-7; CDR3 protein: CASSERDRLDEQYF; CDR3 DNA: TGTGCCAGCAGTGAACGGGACAGATTAGACGAGCAGTACTTC
D gene: TRBD2; V gene: TRBV7-9; J gene: TRBJ2-1; CDR3 protein: CASTHIAGFYNEQFF; CDR3 DNA: TGTGCCAGCACCCACATAGCGGGTTTCTACAATGAGCAGTTCTTC
D gene: TRBD1; V gene: TRBV9; J gene: TRBJ2-7; CDR3 protein: CASSVGPPLGQGRLDGQYF; CDR3 DNA: TGTGCCAGCAGCGTAGGTCCTCCTTTGGGACAGGGACGTTTAGACGGGCAGTACTTC
D gene: TRBD1; V gene: TRBV18; J gene: TRBJ1-2; CDR3 protein: CASSPTGQGEGYTF; CDR3 DNA: TGTGCCAGCTCCCCAACGGGACAGGGGGAAGGCTACACCTTC
D gene: TRBD1; V gene: TRBV19; J gene: TRBJ2-5; CDR3 protein: CASSILGRGQETQYF; CDR3 DNA: TGTGCCAGTAGTATATTAGGCAGGGGGCAAGAGACCCAGTACTTC
D gene: TRBD1; V gene: TRBV7-2; J gene: TRBJ2-2; CDR3 protein: CASSLGQGGTGELFF; CDR3 DNA: TGTGCCAGCAGCTTAGGACAGGGGGGGACCGGGGAGCTGTTTTTT
D gene: .; V gene: TRBV28; J gene: TRBJ2-7; CDR3 protein: CASSAAIFPYEQYF; CDR3 DNA: TGTGCCAGCAGTGCGGCCATTTTCCCCTACGAGCAGTACTTC
D gene: .; V gene: TRBV7-9; J gene: TRBJ1-1; CDR3 protein: CASSLGLRTEAFF; CDR3 DNA: TGTGCCAGCAGCTTAGGGTTGAGGACTGAAGCTTTCTTT
D gene: .; V gene: TRBV19; J gene: TRBJ1-5; CDR3 protein: CASSTQTGQPQHF; CDR3 DNA: TGTGCCAGTAGTACCCAGACGGGACAGCCCCAGCATTTT
D gene: .; V gene: TRBV5-1; J gene: TRBJ1-1; CDR3 protein: CASSLQGKWNTEAFF; CDR3 DNA: TGCGCCAGCAGCTTGCAGGGGAAGTGGAACACTGAAGCTTTCTTT
D gene: .; V gene: TRBV28; J gene: TRBJ2-1; CDR3 protein: CASRNSGASAYNEQFF; CDR3 DNA: TGTGCCAGCAGAAATAGCGGCGCTAGCGCCTACAATGAGCAGTTCTTC
D gene: TRBD2; V gene: TRBV18; J gene: TRBJ2-7; CDR3 protein: CASSLGLAGPYEQYF; CDR3 DNA: TGTGCCAGCTCACTCGGGCTAGCGGGACCCTACGAGCAGTACTTC
D gene: TRBD2; V gene: TRBV5-6; J gene: TRBJ2-5; CDR3 protein: CASSAMTSGGETQYF; CDR3 DNA: TGTGCCAGCAGCGCAATGACTAGCGGGGGGGAGACCCAGTACTTC
D gene: .; V gene: TRBV5-4; J gene: TRBJ1-6; CDR3 protein: CASSLRGRGSPLHF; CDR3 DNA: TGTGCCAGCAGCTTGCGGGGGAGGGGTTCACCCCTCCACTTT
D gene: TRBD1; V gene: TRBV7-7; J gene: TRBJ2-3; CDR3 protein: CASSLGQGRADTQYF; CDR3 DNA: TGTGCCAGCAGCTTAGGACAGGGAAGGGCAGATACGCAGTATTTT
D gene: TRBD1; V gene: TRBV18; J gene: TRBJ1-1; CDR3 protein: CASSGQGMNTEAFF; CDR3 DNA: TGTGCCAGCTCGGGACAGGGGATGAACACTGAAGCTTTCTTT
D gene: TRBD2; V gene: TRBV9; J gene: TRBJ2-2; CDR3 protein: CASSVEPSGGPRTGELFF; CDR3 DNA: TGTGCCAGCAGCGTAGAGCCGAGCGGGGGGCCGAGGACCGGGGAGCTGTTTTTT
D gene: .; V gene: TRBV2; J gene: TRBJ2-5; CDR3 protein: CASRGVVETQYF; CDR3 DNA: TGTGCCAGCAGGGGCGTGGTAGAGACCCAGTACTTC
D gene: .; V gene: TRBV30; J gene: TRBJ2-7; CDR3 protein: CAWGLNEQYF; CDR3 DNA: TGTGCCTGGGGCCTTAACGAGCAGTACTTC
D gene: TRBD2; V gene: TRBV4-2; J gene: TRBJ2-3; CDR3 protein: CASSQAGGLSTDTQYF; CDR3 DNA: TGTGCCAGCAGCCAAGCGGGGGGGCTTTCCACAGATACGCAGTATTTT
D gene: TRBD2; V gene: TRBV5-1; J gene: TRBJ2-1; CDR3 protein: CASRIGTSDDEQFF; CDR3 DNA: TGCGCCAGCCGTATTGGGACTAGCGATGATGAGCAGTTCTTC
D gene: .; V gene: TRBV4-1; J gene: TRBJ2-1; CDR3 protein: CASSQDSRRDNEQFF; CDR3 DNA: TGCGCCAGCAGCCAAGATAGCCGGAGAGACAATGAGCAGTTCTTC
D gene: TRBD1; V gene: TRBV19; J gene: TRBJ2-1; CDR3 protein: CASTLRQGINNEQFF; CDR3 DNA: TGTGCCAGTACCCTCCGACAGGGGATTAACAATGAGCAGTTCTTC
D gene: .; V gene: TRBV19; J gene: TRBJ1-1; CDR3 protein: CASTQQGFTEAFF; CDR3 DNA: TGTGCCAGTACCCAGCAGGGGTTCACTGAAGCTTTCTTT
D gene: .; V gene: TRBV7-2; J gene: TRBJ1-5; CDR3 protein: CASSLRGGPQHF; CDR3 DNA: TGTGCCAGCAGCTTAAGGGGTGGGCCCCAGCATTTT
D gene: .; V gene: TRBV5-1; J gene: TRBJ2-2; CDR3 protein: CASSSSGISPGELFF; CDR3 DNA: TGCGCCAGCAGCTCATCCGGGATTTCACCCGGGGAGCTGTTTTTT
D gene: TRBD1; V gene: TRBV6-5; J gene: TRBJ1-3; CDR3 protein: CASGGTGGGNTIYF; CDR3 DNA: TGTGCCAGCGGAGGGACAGGGGGTGGAAACACCATATATTTT
D gene: .; V gene: TRBV18; J gene: TRBJ1-1; CDR3 protein: CASSPSGGPTLNTEAFF; CDR3 DNA: TGTGCCAGCTCCCCCTCCGGGGGGCCAACCTTGAACACTGAAGCTTTCTTT
D gene: .; V gene: TRBV7-9; J gene: TRBJ1-2; CDR3 protein: CASSLELYGYTF; CDR3 DNA: TGTGCCAGCAGCCTCGAGCTCTATGGCTACACCTTC
D gene: .; V gene: TRBV5-1; J gene: TRBJ1-2; CDR3 protein: CASSLGSGVGGYTF; CDR3 DNA: TGCGCCAGCAGCTTGGGATCAGGGGTGGGAGGCTACACCTTC
D gene: .; V gene: TRBV12-5; J gene: TRBJ2-3; CDR3 protein: CASGSGSSTDTQYF; CDR3 DNA: TGTGCTAGTGGTTCTGGCTCTAGCACAGATACGCAGTATTTT
D gene: TRBD2; V gene: TRBV5-1; J gene: TRBJ2-2; CDR3 protein: CASSLEGLAGSNTGELFF; CDR3 DNA: TGCGCCAGCAGCTTGGAGGGACTAGCGGGATCGAACACCGGGGAGCTGTTTTTT
D gene: .; V gene: TRBV25-1; J gene: TRBJ2-7; CDR3 protein: CASSEYELSYEQYF; CDR3 DNA: TGTGCCAGCAGTGAATATGAGCTTTCCTACGAGCAGTACTTC
D gene: .; V gene: TRBV5-1; J gene: TRBJ1-3; CDR3 protein: CASKPGMSGNTIYF; CDR3 DNA: TGCGCCAGCAAACCAGGGATGTCCGGAAACACCATATATTTT
D gene: TRBD2; V gene: TRBV4-3; J gene: TRBJ2-1; CDR3 protein: CASSPSGRGYNEQFF; CDR3 DNA: TGCGCCAGCAGCCCTAGCGGGAGGGGCTACAATGAGCAGTTCTTC
D gene: TRBD1; V gene: TRBV7-2; J gene: TRBJ2-1; CDR3 protein: CASSSRDRENEQFF; CDR3 DNA: TGTGCCAGCAGCTCCCGGGACAGGGAAAATGAGCAGTTCTTC
D gene: .; V gene: TRBV27; J gene: TRBJ1-1; CDR3 protein: CASSSTGMRYTEAFF; CDR3 DNA: TGTGCCAGCAGTTCAACAGGGATGAGGTACACTGAAGCTTTCTTT